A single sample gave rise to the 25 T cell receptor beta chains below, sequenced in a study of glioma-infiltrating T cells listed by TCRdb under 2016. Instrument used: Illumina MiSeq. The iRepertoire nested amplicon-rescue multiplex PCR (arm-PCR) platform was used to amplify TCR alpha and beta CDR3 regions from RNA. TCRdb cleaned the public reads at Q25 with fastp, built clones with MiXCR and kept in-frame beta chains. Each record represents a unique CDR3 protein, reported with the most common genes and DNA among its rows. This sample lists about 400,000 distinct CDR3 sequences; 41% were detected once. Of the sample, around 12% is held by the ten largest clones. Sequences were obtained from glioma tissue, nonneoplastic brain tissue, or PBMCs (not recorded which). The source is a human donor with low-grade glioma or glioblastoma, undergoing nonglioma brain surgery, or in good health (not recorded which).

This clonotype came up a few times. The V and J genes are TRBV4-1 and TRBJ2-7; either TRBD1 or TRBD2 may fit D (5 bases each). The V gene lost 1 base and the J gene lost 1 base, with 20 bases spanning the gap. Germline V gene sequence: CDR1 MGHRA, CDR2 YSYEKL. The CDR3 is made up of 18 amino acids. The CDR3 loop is CASSQVVQRGTVSYEQYF. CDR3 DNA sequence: TGCGCCAGCAGCCAAGTTGTCCAAAGAGGGACGGTTTCCTACGAGCAGTACTTC.

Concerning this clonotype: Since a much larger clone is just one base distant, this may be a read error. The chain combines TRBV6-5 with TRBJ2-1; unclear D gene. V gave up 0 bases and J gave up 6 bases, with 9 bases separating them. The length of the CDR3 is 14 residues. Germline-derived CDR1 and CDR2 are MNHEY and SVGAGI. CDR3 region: CASSYSGAPNEQFF. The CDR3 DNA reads TGTGCCAGCAGTTACTCAGGAGCCCCCAATGAGCAGTTCTTC.

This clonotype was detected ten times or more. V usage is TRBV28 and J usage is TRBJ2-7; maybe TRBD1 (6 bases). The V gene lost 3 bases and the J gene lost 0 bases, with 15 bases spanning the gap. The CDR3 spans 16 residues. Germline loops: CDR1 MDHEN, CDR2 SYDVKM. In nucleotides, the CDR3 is TGTGCCAGCAGTTTGTGGGGCCAGGACAGCTCCTACGAGCAGTACTTC. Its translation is CASSLWGQDSSYEQYF.

CDR3 loop: CASSTSIAGAGNEQFF. CDR3 sequence (DNA): TGTGCCAGCAGCACCTCTATAGCGGGGGCTGGCAATGAGCAGTTCTTC. J is TRBJ2-1 and V is TRBV7-3, with 9 bases matching TRBD2. The CDR3 is 16 amino acids. V was pared by 5 bases and J by 6 bases, with 11 bases of the junction left unmatched. CDR1 is SGHTA, CDR2 FQGTGA, per germline.

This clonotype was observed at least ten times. CDR3 protein: CASQITPYEQYF. DNA of the CDR3: TGTGCCAGCCAAATAACTCCCTACGAGCAGTACTTC. This chain joins TRBV7-2 and TRBJ2-7; D gene unclear. The V and J ends lost 8 bases and 2 bases respectively, with 10 bases between them. In germline, CDR1 is SGHTA, CDR2 FQGNSA. This CDR3 is built from 12 residues.

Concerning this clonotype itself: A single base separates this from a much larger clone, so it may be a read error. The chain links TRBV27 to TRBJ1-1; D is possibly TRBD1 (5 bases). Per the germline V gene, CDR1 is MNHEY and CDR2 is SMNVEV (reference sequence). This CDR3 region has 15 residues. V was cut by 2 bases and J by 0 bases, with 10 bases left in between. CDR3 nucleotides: TGTGCCAGCAGTTTAATGGGACTTTTGAACACTGAAGCTTTCTTT. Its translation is CASSLMGLLNTEAFF.

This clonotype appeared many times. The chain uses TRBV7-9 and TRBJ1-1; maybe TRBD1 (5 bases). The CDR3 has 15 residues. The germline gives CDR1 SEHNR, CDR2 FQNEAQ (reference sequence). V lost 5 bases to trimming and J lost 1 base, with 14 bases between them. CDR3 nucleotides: TGTGCCAGCAGCCGAAGGGGATCGGGGAACACTGAAGCTTTCTTT. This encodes CASSRRGSGNTEAFF.

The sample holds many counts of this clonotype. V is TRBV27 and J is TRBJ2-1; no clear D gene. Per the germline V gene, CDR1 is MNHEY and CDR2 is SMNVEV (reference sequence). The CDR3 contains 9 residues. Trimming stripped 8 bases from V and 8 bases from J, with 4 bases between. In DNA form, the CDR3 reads TGTGCCAGCGGGGATGAGCAGTTCTTC. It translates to CASGDEQFF.

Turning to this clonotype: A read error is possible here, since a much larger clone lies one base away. DNA for the CDR3: TGTGCCACCAGCAGAGCAAAAGGAGGTAACACTGAAGCTTCCTTT. Amino acid sequence: CATSRAKGGNTEASF. V usage is TRBV15 and J usage is TRBJ1-1; D is unresolved. The CDR3 consists of 15 residues. The germline gives CDR1 LNHNV, CDR2 YYDKDF (reference sequence).

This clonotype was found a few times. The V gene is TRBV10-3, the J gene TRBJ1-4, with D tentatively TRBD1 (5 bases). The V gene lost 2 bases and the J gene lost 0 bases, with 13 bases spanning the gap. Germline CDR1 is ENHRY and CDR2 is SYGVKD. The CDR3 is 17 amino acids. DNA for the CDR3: TGTGCCATCAGTGAGGACAGTATAGTTGCAACTAATGAAAAACTGTTTTTT. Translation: CAISEDSIVATNEKLFF.

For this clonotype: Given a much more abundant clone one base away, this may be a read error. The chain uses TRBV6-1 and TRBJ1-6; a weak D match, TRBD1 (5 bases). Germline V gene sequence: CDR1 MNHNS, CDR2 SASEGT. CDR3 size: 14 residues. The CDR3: CASSLDTDNSPLRF. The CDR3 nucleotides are TGTGCCAGCAGTCTGGACACGGATAATTCACCCCTCCGCTTT.

CDR3 in DNA: TGTGCCAGCAGTACGGGGAGGACACTCTATGGCTACACCTTC. Protein sequence: CASSTGRTLYGYTF. J is TRBJ1-2 and V is TRBV28; a possible D gene is TRBD1 (5 bases). Germline CDR1 is MDHEN and CDR2 is SYDVKM. This CDR3 spans 14 amino acids. Between the trimmed V and J ends, which lost 5 bases and 4 bases, there was a span of 14 bases.

CDR3 in amino acids: CASSHQRHRNEAFF. In DNA form, the CDR3 reads TGTGCCAGCAGTCACCAAAGACACCGCAATGAAGCTTTCTTT. The chain links TRBV12-3 or TRBV12-4 to TRBJ1-1, with D hard to call. Trimming removed 5 bases at V and 7 bases at J, with 17 bases between. This CDR3 region has 14 residues.

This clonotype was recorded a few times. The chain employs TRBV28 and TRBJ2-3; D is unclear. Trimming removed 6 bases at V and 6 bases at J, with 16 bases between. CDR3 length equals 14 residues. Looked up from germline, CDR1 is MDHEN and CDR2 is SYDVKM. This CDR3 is CASSIRRFEDTQYF. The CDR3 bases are TGTGCCAGCAGCATCCGCCGCTTTGAGGATACGCAGTATTTT.

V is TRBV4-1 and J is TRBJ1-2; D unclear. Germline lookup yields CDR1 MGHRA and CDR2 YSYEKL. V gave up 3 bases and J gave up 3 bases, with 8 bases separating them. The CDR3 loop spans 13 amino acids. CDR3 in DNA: TGCGCCAGCAGCCATCCTTCTTACTATGGCTACACCTTC. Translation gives CASSHPSYYGYTF.

The CDR3 here is CSASWVPNTEAFF. Written as DNA, the CDR3 is TGCAGTGCTAGTTGGGTCCCGAACACTGAAGCTTTCTTT. The chain joins TRBV20-1 to TRBJ1-1; D is unresolved. The CDR3 is made up of 13 amino acids. The germline V gene encodes CDR1 DFQATT and CDR2 SNEGSKA (reference sequence). The germline V and J ends were trimmed by 3 bases and 1 base, with 9 bases remaining between them.

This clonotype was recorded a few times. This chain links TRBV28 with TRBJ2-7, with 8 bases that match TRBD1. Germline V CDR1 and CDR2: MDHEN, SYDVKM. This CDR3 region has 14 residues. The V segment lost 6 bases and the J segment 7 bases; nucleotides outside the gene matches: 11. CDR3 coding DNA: TGTGCCAGCAGGGTACAGGGGGTTCCTCGGGAGCAGTACTTC. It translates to CASRVQGVPREQYF.

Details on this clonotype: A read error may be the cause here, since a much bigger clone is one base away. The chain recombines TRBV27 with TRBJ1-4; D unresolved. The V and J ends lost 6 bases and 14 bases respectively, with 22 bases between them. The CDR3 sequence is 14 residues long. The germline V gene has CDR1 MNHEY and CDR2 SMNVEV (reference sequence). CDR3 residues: CASSSRSHDYLLFF. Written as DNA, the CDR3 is TGTGCCAGCAGCTCCAGGTCCCACGATTATTTGCTGTTTTTT.

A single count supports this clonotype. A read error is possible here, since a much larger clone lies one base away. CDR3 region: CASSYSRQATNEQFF. The CDR3 nucleotides read TGTGCCAGCAGTTACTCTCGGCAGGCCACCAATGAGCAGTTCTTC. The chain employs TRBV6-2 or TRBV6-3 and TRBJ2-1; D remains ambiguous. V was trimmed by 0 bases and J by 6 bases, leaving 12 bases between them. Germline loops: CDR1 MNHEY, CDR2 SVGEGT. This CDR3 is 15 amino acids long.

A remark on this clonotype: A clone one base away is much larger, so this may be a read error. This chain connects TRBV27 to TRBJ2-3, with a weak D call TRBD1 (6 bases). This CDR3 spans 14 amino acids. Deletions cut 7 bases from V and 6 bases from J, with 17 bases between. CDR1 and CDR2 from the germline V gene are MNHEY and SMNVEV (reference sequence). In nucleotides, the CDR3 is TGTGCCAGCAACGCCCAGGGGACACGTGATACGCAGTATTTT. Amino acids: CASNAQGTRDTQYF.

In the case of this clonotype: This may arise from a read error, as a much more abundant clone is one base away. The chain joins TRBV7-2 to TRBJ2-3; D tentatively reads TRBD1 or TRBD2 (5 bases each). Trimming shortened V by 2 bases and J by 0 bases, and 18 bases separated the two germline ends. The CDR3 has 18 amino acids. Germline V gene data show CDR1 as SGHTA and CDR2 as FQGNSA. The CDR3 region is CASSLPPGTTRSTDTQYF. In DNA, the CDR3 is TGTGCCAGCAGCTTACCCCCCGGGACCACCCGAAGCACAGATACGCAGTATTTT.

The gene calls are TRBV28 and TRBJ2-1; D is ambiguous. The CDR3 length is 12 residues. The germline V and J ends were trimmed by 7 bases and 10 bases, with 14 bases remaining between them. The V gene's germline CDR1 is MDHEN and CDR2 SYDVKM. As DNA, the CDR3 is TGTGCCAGCACCCGAGCCCCCGGCGAGCAGTTCTTC. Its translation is CASTRAPGEQFF.

The CDR3 region has the DNA TGCGCCAGCAGCCAAGAGTTGCAGGGGGCGGGTGAAAAACTGTTTTTT. Protein product: CASSQELQGAGEKLFF. The rearrangement links TRBV4-3 to TRBJ1-4, with TRBD1 identical over 8 bases. V shed 0 bases, J shed 7 bases, and the junction held 7 bases outside the gene matches. Per germline, CDR1 LGHNA and CDR2 YSLEER. The CDR3 is 16 residues long.

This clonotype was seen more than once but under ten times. The CDR3 DNA sequence: TGTGCCAGCAGTAAGACCAGGGGTAATGAGCAGTTCTTC. Translation gives CASSKTRGNEQFF. The chain joins TRBV27 to TRBJ2-1; D might be TRBD1 (6 bases). CDR1 and CDR2 (germline): MNHEY, SMNVEV (reference sequence). Trimming took off 5 bases at V and 7 bases at J, with 12 bases between the two ends. The CDR3 covers 13 residues.

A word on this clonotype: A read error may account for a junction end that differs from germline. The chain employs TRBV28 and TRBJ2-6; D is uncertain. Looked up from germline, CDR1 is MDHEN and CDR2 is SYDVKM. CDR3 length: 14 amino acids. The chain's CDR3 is CVSSLSAEANVLTF. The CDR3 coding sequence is TGTGTCAGCAGTTTATCCGCTGAAGCCAACGTCCTGACTTTC.